The 31 T cell receptor delta chains below all came from one sample that was sequenced in a study of γδ T cells in repeated Plasmodium falciparum infection. TCRdb re-called clones from the multiplex PCR reads using CATT. The sample yields around 89,000 delta-chain clones, over 1.3% seen once. Bulk repertoires came from Vgamma9/Vdelta2+ or Vdelta2-negative gammadelta T cells flow-sorted from PBMC. Sample: gamma-delta T cells from blood. The receptors originated from a pool of human donors (malaria-infected and uninfected, not separated).

The sample holds a few counts of this clone. This DNA's translation differs at residue 13 from TCRdb's protein, which comes from a much larger clone; a read error is likely, and the protein shown is translated from the DNA. The CDR3 coding sequence is TGTGCCTGTGACGCACTTACTGGGGGATCTGCGACCGTTAAACTCATCTTT. The encoded protein is CACDALTGGSATVKLIF. V is TRDV2 and J is TRDJ1, with 10 bases lining up with TRDD3. Germline CDR1 and CDR2: GEAIGNYY and EKD. The CDR3 is 17 amino acids.

Comment on this clone: The TCRdb protein comes from a much larger clone and disagrees with this DNA's translation at residue 4, likely due to a read error; the protein given here is derived from the DNA. The V gene is TRDV1, the J gene TRDJ1; TRDD3 matches at 9 bases. The J gene is absent in TCRdb and was assigned here via DNA matching to germline. Germline V gene lookup returns CDR1 TSWWSYY and CDR2 QGS. The CDR3 is 16 residues long. The CDR3 loop reads CALEEPLGTGGDKLIF. The CDR3 bases are TGTGCTCTTGAGGAACCGCTAGGGACTGGGGGAGATAAACTCATCTTT.

Of note for this clone: The mismatch at residue 20 between this DNA's translation and the TCRdb protein of a much larger clone likely reflects a read error; the protein shown is translated from the DNA. No J gene was called, and the V gene is TRDV2; the table's TRDD3 call for D was not verified on the DNA. This CDR3 contains 21 residues. From germline, CDR1 is GEAIGNYY and CDR2 EKD. The CDR3: CACDTLGTGGYGLGLTDKLTF. The CDR3, as DNA: TGTGCCTGTGACACTCTGGGAACTGGGGGATACGGGTTAGGTTTGACCGATAAACTCACCTTT.

A few counts support this clone. A far bigger clonotype differs at one base, so this is likely a read error. Distinct nucleotide sequences in the sample also encode this CDR3. The rearrangement uses TRDV2 and TRDJ3, with TRDD3 matching 12 bases. In the absence of a J gene in TCRdb, the DNA was matched to germline to assign it here. V trimming: 2 bases; J trimming: 1 base; junction bases outside the gene matches: 23. This CDR3 region has 25 residues. The germline V gene has CDR1 GEAIGNYY and CDR2 EKD. CDR3 amino acids: CACDRVASPTGGYTRESWDTRQMFF. The DNA for the CDR3 is TGTGCCTGTGACAGAGTTGCGTCCCCCACTGGGGGATACACGCGGGAATCCTGGGACACCCGACAGATGTTTTTC.

There are a few counts of this clone. The TCRdb protein, from a much larger clone, departs from this DNA's translation at residue 4, likely by read error; the protein shown derives from the DNA. V gene TRDV1 combines with J gene TRDJ1, with 8 bases identical to TRDD3. Here the J gene was assigned by germline matching of the DNA, as TCRdb has none. The germline gives CDR1 TSWWSYY, CDR2 QGS. The CDR3 is 19 amino acids. The DNA for the CDR3 is TGTGCTCTTGTGGAACTTTATAACTCGGACTGGGGGTACACCGATAAACTCATCTTT. Translation gives CALVELYNSDWGYTDKLIF.

A remark on this clone: The translation of this DNA and the TCRdb protein of a much larger clone differ at residue 14, probably owing to a read error; the protein shown here is translated from the DNA. The genes are TRDV1 and TRDJ1; tentatively, D is TRDD2 (5 bases). TCRdb leaves out the J gene; it was filled in here by matching the DNA to germline. Germline-derived CDR1 and CDR2 are TSWWSYY and QGS. This CDR3 has 22 residues. V gave up 0 bases and J gave up 0 bases, with 29 bases separating them. The CDR3 protein is CALGELSPAYAWRTPYTDKLIF. The CDR3, as DNA: TGTGCTCTTGGGGAACTTTCGCCTGCCTACGCCTGGAGGACACCGTACACCGATAAACTCATCTTT.

This clone has at least ten counts. The CDR3 DNA follows: TGTGCCTGTGACAAAATGCCTGGGGATGGGGCTGCTAGTGCCGATAAACTCATCTTT. The encoded protein is CACDKMPGDGAASADKLIF. This chain uses TRDV2 with TRDJ1; maybe TRDD3 (6 bases). TCRdb does not report a J gene; here it was assigned by matching the DNA to germline references. Germline V lookup: CDR1 GEAIGNYY, CDR2 EKD. Trimming pared 2 bases from V and 3 bases from J, leaving 27 bases between. This CDR3 contains 19 residues.

This clone occurred a few times. A read error likely explains this, since a far larger clone differs by one base. The sample holds other DNA sequences that translate to the same CDR3. The chain uses TRDV1 and TRDJ3, with 9 nucleotides matching TRDD3. The germline CDR1 and CDR2 sequences are TSWWSYY and QGS. This CDR3 region has 17 residues. CDR3 loop: CALGEGGYSWDTRQMFF. The CDR3 nucleotides are TGTGCTCTTGGGGAAGGGGGATACTCCTGGGACACCCGACAGATGTTCTTC.

For this clone: A far larger clone is a single base away, which makes a read error likely. This sample includes further DNA sequences coding for the same CDR3. The chain couples TRDV2 to TRDJ3; 10 bases map to TRDD3. Here the J gene came from matching the DNA to germline, since TCRdb omits it. Germline CDR1 reads GEAIGNYY; CDR2 reads EKD. This CDR3 contains 19 residues. Trimming took 7 bases from V and 0 from J; bases not matched to a gene: 11. The CDR3 sequence is CACDATGGLSSWDTRQMFF. CDR3 DNA sequence: TGTGCCTGCGACGCTACTGGGGGATTGAGCTCCTGGGACACCCGACAGATGTTTTTC.

The sample holds a few counts of this clone. The TCRdb protein comes from a much larger clone and disagrees with this DNA's translation at residue 16, likely due to a read error; the protein given here is derived from the DNA. This chain connects TRDV1 to TRDJ2; 8 nucleotides agree with TRDD3. In the absence of a J gene in TCRdb, the DNA was matched to germline to assign it here. The length of the CDR3 is 23 residues. CDR1 is TSWWSYY and CDR2 is QGS in the germline V gene. The V segment lost 5 bases and the J segment 2 bases; nucleotides outside the gene matches: 28. The CDR3 loop reads CALGNGRSPYWGASPPLTAQLFF. The CDR3, as DNA: TGTGCTCTTGGGAACGGACGATCCCCCTACTGGGGGGCCTCGCCCCCCTTGACAGCACAACTCTTCTTT.

With respect to this clone: This DNA translates differently at residue 11 from the TCRdb protein, which is that of a much larger clone; a read error is likely, and the protein shown is the DNA's own translation. The chain combines TRDV1 with TRDJ1; 9 bases are a match to TRDD3. TCRdb does not report a J gene; here it was assigned by matching the DNA to germline references. Trimming at V came to 3 bases and at J to 3 bases, leaving 23 bases not matched to a gene. The germline V gene encodes CDR1 TSWWSYY and CDR2 QGS. The CDR3 length is 21 residues. Written as DNA, the CDR3 is TGTGCTCTTGGGGACTCGGCCTTCCTCCGGGTTGGGGGATATTGCCCCGATAAACTCATCTTT. As protein: CALGDSAFLRVGGYCPDKLIF.

In its sample, this clone was seen a few times. A read error likely explains why the TCRdb protein, taken from a much larger clone, differs from this DNA's translation at residue 3; the protein shown is translated from the DNA. The chain has TRDV1 and TRDJ1; a possible D gene is TRDD3 (6 bases). The J gene was not available in TCRdb and was assigned here by matching the DNA to germline segments. There are 15 residues in the CDR3. Germline V gene data show CDR1 as TSWWSYY and CDR2 as QGS. The DNA of the CDR3 is TGTGCTCCTGGGGAACTAAGAGAACCTGGCGATAAACTCATCTTT. Residues: CAPGELREPGDKLIF.

This clone was seen only a few times. The protein TCRdb gives is from a much larger clone and does not agree with this DNA's translation at residue 11, likely a read error; the protein shown here comes from the DNA. V gene TRDV1 combines with J gene TRDJ1; either TRDD2 or TRDD3 may fit D (5 bases each). CDR1 TSWWSYY and CDR2 QGS come from the germline V gene. The CDR3 is made up of 17 amino acids. Trimming pared 1 base from V and 5 bases from J, leaving 20 bases between. CDR3 amino acids: CALGEPPYGGVPDKLIF. For the CDR3, the DNA is TGTGCTCTTGGGGAACCGCCCTACGGGGGGGTCCCAGATAAACTCATCTTT.

Note on this clone: This likely reflects a read error, since a far larger clone is one base away. Other DNA sequences from this sample encode an identical CDR3 as well. The chain recombines TRDV2 with TRDJ1; TRDD3 might be the D (5 bases). The J gene comes from matching the DNA to germline here; TCRdb lacks it. The CDR3 loop spans 15 amino acids. Germline V gene sequence: CDR1 GEAIGNYY, CDR2 EKD. Trimming took off 0 bases at V and 9 bases at J, with 19 bases between the two ends. The CDR3 coding sequence is TGTGCCTGTGACACCGGCCTGGGCCTCAATCGTCAACTCATCTTT. As protein: CACDTGLGLNRQLIF.

A few counts support this clone. A far bigger clonotype differs at one base, so this is likely a read error. Other nucleotide sequences from this sample produce the same CDR3. The chain carries TRDV1 and TRDJ1, with 8 bases matching TRDD3. This CDR3 region has 22 residues. Germline V gene sequence: CDR1 TSWWSYY, CDR2 QGS. CDR3 protein: CALGDEFSSRTGWGTYTDKLIF. In nucleotides, the CDR3 is TGTGCTCTTGGGGACGAATTCTCCTCCCGCACTGGCTGGGGGACGTACACTGATAAACTCATCTTT.

As concerns this clone: The TCRdb protein, from a much larger clone, departs from this DNA's translation at residue 14, likely by read error; the protein shown derives from the DNA. The J gene is TRDJ1, the V gene TRDV3, with D possibly being TRDD3 (6 bases). TCRdb is silent on the J gene; assignment here came from matching the DNA to germline. CDR1 is TVYSNPD, CDR2 GDNSRS, per germline (reference sequence). Deletions cut 0 bases from V and 0 bases from J, with 32 bases between. The CDR3 is made up of 21 amino acids. CDR3 loop: CAFRMRMDRPTGIQYTDKLIF. The DNA of the CDR3 is TGTGCCTTTAGGATGAGAATGGACCGGCCTACGGGGATTCAGTACACCGATAAACTCATCTTT.

This clone came up many times. Since a far larger clone is one base different, this is likely a read error. Other DNA sequences from this sample encode an identical CDR3 as well. No J gene was called, and the V gene is TRDV1; the table's TRDD3 call for D was not verified on the DNA. This CDR3 comprises 17 residues. Germline CDR1 reads TSWWSYY; CDR2 reads QGS. The CDR3 loop is CALGEIPSFTGGAKLIF. CDR3 sequence (DNA): TGTGCTCTTGGGGAAATCCCTTCCTTTACTGGGGGAGCCAAACTCATCTTC.

Remarks on this clone: A far larger clone is one nucleotide away, so this likely arose from a read error. Within the sample, other DNA sequences also encode this same CDR3. The chain couples TRDV2 to TRDJ1, with 12 bases matching TRDD3. The J gene is not listed in TCRdb, so it was assigned here from a DNA match to germline. The CDR3 totals 22 residues. Germline values: CDR1 GEAIGNYY, CDR2 EKD. Losses at the gene ends were 0 bases for V and 8 bases for J; bases not matched to a gene: 27. CDR3 in DNA: TGTGCCTGTGACACCGTAATAACTGGGGGATACAGGGCAAAAAGGGGTACAGCAAAACTCATCTTT. Translated: CACDTVITGGYRAKRGTAKLIF.

Ten or more counts support this clone. A far larger clone is off by one base, so a read error is likely. Other nucleotide sequences in the sample specify the same CDR3. In nucleotides, the CDR3 is TGTGCTCTTGGTGGGCACAGAGGTCCTACGCCCTGGGGAGAGTACACCGATAAACTCATCTTT. Its protein is CALGGHRGPTPWGEYTDKLIF. J is TRDJ1 and V is TRDV1, with D perhaps being TRDD2 or TRDD3 (6 bases each). Germline V CDR1 and CDR2: TSWWSYY, QGS. The CDR3 runs to 21 residues. V lost 6 bases to trimming and J lost 0 bases, with 32 bases between them.

This clone was detected many times. The translation of this DNA and the TCRdb protein of a much larger clone differ at residue 14, probably owing to a read error; the protein shown here is translated from the DNA. The chain links TRDV2 to TRDJ1; 11 positions match TRDD3. No J gene is reported in TCRdb; it was inferred here by comparing the DNA with germline. CDR3 length equals 21 residues. Germline CDR1 is GEAIGNYY and CDR2 is EKD. Trimming cost V 0 bases and J 2 bases; bases outside gene matches: 19. The CDR3, as DNA: TGTGCCTGTGACACCGTGAAGGCTAGTCCTGGGGGATACAGAGAAACCGATAAACTCATCTTT. It specifies CACDTVKASPGGYRETDKLIF.

On this clone: A far bigger clonotype differs at one base, so this is likely a read error. Other DNA sequences from this sample encode an identical CDR3 as well. The chain employs TRDV1 and TRDJ1; TRDD3 matches 13 bases. The J gene, missing from TCRdb, was assigned here through DNA to germline matching. Germline CDR1 TSWWSYY, CDR2 QGS. With V trimmed by 6 bases and J by 1 base, 23 bases remained unmatched. The CDR3 sequence is 22 residues long. The CDR3 sequence: CALGEDRRSLYWGIRLTDKLIF. CDR3 bases: TGTGCTCTTGGAGAAGATCGACGCTCCCTGTACTGGGGGATACGCCTCACCGATAAACTCATCTTT.

The V gene is TRDV1, the J gene TRDJ1, with 13 positions matching TRDD3. The J gene, missing from TCRdb, was assigned here through DNA to germline matching. Germline V gene lookup returns CDR1 TSWWSYY and CDR2 QGS. The ends lost 4 bases at V and 8 bases at J; junction bases unmatched: 13. The CDR3 runs 17 residues. The CDR3 loop reads CALGGPTGTGGYEKLIF. DNA for the CDR3: TGTGCTCTTGGGGGGCCTACGGGTACTGGGGGATACGAGAAACTCATCTTT.

Concerning this clone itself: Only one base separates this from a far larger clonotype, so it likely reflects a read error. Distinct nucleotide sequences in the sample also encode this CDR3. V gene TRDV2 was called; the J gene was not; TRDD3 is the table's D call and was not checked against the DNA. Germline loops: CDR1 GEAIGNYY, CDR2 EKD. The CDR3 sequence is 20 residues long. CDR3 nucleotide sequence: TGTGCCTGTGACACCACGACTGGGGGATATGTGGCCTGGGACACCCGACAAATGTTTTTC. Protein product: CACDTTTGGYVAWDTRQMFF.

This clone was detected ten times or more. This CDR3 is also generated by other DNA sequences in the sample. V usage is TRDV3 and J usage is TRDJ1, with 8 positions matching TRDD3. The germline V gene encodes CDR1 TVYSNPD and CDR2 GDNSRS (reference sequence). The V segment lost 2 bases and the J segment 0 bases; nucleotides outside the gene matches: 26. The CDR3 contains 21 residues. The CDR3 loop reads CAFEYTEWGSPGGQYTDKLIF. CDR3 nucleotides: TGTGCCTTTGAATACACAGAATGGGGGTCTCCTGGGGGACAGTACACCGATAAACTCATCTTT.

To note about this clone: The TCRdb record carries a much larger clone's protein, which differs from this DNA's translation at residue 14; a read error is the likely cause, and the protein listed here is the DNA translation. The V gene is TRDV1, the J gene TRDJ1, with 12 bases matching TRDD3. No J segment appears in TCRdb, so it was assigned here by matching the sequence to germline. Germline CDR1 reads TSWWSYY; CDR2 reads QGS. The length of the CDR3 is 21 residues. The J segment lost 1 base and the V segment lost 3 bases, leaving 18 bases of the junction unmatched. The CDR3 loop is CALGDPPRGLGDTIRTDKLIF. The CDR3 nucleotides read TGTGCTCTTGGGGACCCCCCTAGAGGGCTGGGGGATACGATACGCACCGATAAACTCATCTTT.

About this clone itself: The mismatch at residue 6 between this DNA's translation and the TCRdb protein of a much larger clone likely reflects a read error; the protein shown is translated from the DNA. The chain links TRDV1 to TRDJ1; TRDD2 is a possible D gene (6 bases). TCRdb leaves out the J gene; it was filled in here by matching the DNA to germline. CDR3 length: 22 residues. The germline CDR1 and CDR2 sequences are TSWWSYY and QGS. Between the trimmed V and J ends, which lost 3 bases and 4 bases, there was a span of 36 bases. This chain's CDR3 is CALGDSYFPLLPRVLVGDKLIF. Here the CDR3 DNA reads TGTGCTCTTGGGGACTCCTATTTCCCCCTTCTTCCTCGTGTGTTAGTAGGCGATAAACTCATCTTT.

In the case of this clone: The protein given by TCRdb reflects a much larger clone and differs at residue 5 from this DNA's translation, likely from a read error; the protein shown is the DNA's translation. The CDR3 protein is CACDADNWGIRVLPITPPRIF. The CDR3 DNA reads as TGTGCCTGTGACGCCGACAACTGGGGGATACGCGTCTTACCAATCACACCCCCTCGGATCTTT. There is no J gene call, but TRDV2 is given as the V gene; no DNA check was done on the table's D call, TRDD3. Germline loops: CDR1 GEAIGNYY, CDR2 EKD. The CDR3 totals 21 residues.

The sample holds a few counts of this clone. With only one base between it and a far larger clone, this is likely a read error. Different DNA sequences within this sample yield the same CDR3. The chain employs TRDV1 and TRDJ1, with TRDD3 matching over 10 bases. The J gene, left out of TCRdb, was set here by checking the DNA against germline. Germline lookup yields CDR1 TSWWSYY and CDR2 QGS. J lost 3 bases, V lost 2 bases, and 9 bases had no gene match. The CDR3 is 17 residues long. The CDR3 here is CALGETGGYVYADKLIF. CDR3 coding DNA: TGTGCTCTTGGGGAAACAGGGGGATACGTATATGCCGATAAACTCATCTTT.

About this clone itself: The protein TCRdb lists belongs to a much larger clone and differs from this DNA's translation at residue 16, which points to a read error; the protein shown is made from the DNA. The J gene went uncalled, whereas the V gene is TRDV1; the DNA was not compared with TRDD3, the D call given in the table. CDR3 length equals 17 residues. Germline V gene sequence: CDR1 TSWWSYY, CDR2 QGS. In DNA, the CDR3 is TGTGCTCTTGGCTGGGGGAACACCCTTCAGTACGCCGATAAACTCACCTTT. As protein: CALGWGNTLQYADKLTF.

Details on this clone: The protein that TCRdb holds for this DNA derives from a much larger clone and differs from the translated DNA at residue 10, which likely indicates a read error; the protein shown here is translated from the DNA. V usage is TRDV2 and J usage is TRDJ2, with D possibly TRDD3 on 6 matching bases. In the absence of a J gene in TCRdb, the DNA was matched to germline to assign it here. There are 14 residues in the CDR3. Germline CDR1 GEAIGNYY, CDR2 EKD. The CDR3 loop is CACDTWGPTVQLFF. The CDR3 nucleotides are TGTGCCTGTGACACATGGGGGCCGACAGTACAACTCTTCTTT.

As for this clone: TCRdb assigns this DNA the protein of a much larger clone, which departs from its translation at residue 3; this likely reflects a read error, and the protein shown comes from translating the DNA. The J gene is TRDJ1, the V gene TRDV2; D uncertain. Looked up from germline, CDR1 is GEAIGNYY and CDR2 is EKD. This CDR3 is built from 15 residues. The CDR3, as DNA: TGTGCCCGTGACCCCTTGTCCCCGTACACCGATAAACTCATCTTT. This encodes CARDPLSPYTDKLIF.